The 10 T cell receptor beta chains below all came from one sample that was sequenced in a study of T cell changes during pregnancy in multiple sclerosis. This table comes from immunoSEQ multiplex PCR, and its TCRdb copy is limited to in-frame clones, with some not included. This table holds about 75,000 clones, 94% found once. Sequenced material: CD4+ T cells from peripheral blood mononuclear cells, taken after pregnancy. The receptors come from a female donor with multiple sclerosis, enrolled in a pregnancy study.

The CDR3 loop is CASSFPGPGGSYEQYF. CDR3 coding DNA: TGTGCCAGCAGCTTCCCGGGCCCAGGAGGCTCCTACGAGCAGTACTTC. The chain uses TRBV7-6 and TRBJ2-5; maybe TRBD2 (5 bases). With the DNA end fitting TRBJ2-7 better, the J assignment may be wrong. The CDR3 extends over 16 amino acids. The germline CDR1 and CDR2 sequences are SGHVS and FNYEAQ.

The genes are TRBV2 and TRBJ2-7, with a weak D call TRBD2 (6 bases). Germline V lookup: CDR1 SNHLY, CDR2 FYNNEI. Deletions cut 6 bases from V and 6 bases from J, with 24 bases between. The CDR3 spans 16 residues. CDR3 nucleotides: TGTGCCAGCAGCCCCAAGTGGGGGGATTACGTTGGCGAGCAGTACTTC. It yields the protein CASSPKWGDYVGEQYF.

V gene TRBV5-1 combines with J gene TRBJ1-5; D is unresolved. Germline V gives CDR1 SGHRS, CDR2 YFSETQ. The CDR3 is 16 amino acids. The V end lost 0 bases, the J end lost 6 bases, and 16 bases lay between the germline ends. Written as DNA, the CDR3 is TGCGCCAGCAGCTTGGCCCCTTCCGGGGATGGTCAGCCCCAGCATTTT. It encodes CASSLAPSGDGQPQHF.

The chain links TRBV28 to TRBJ2-1; 8 positions match TRBD1. Germline CDR1 reads MDHEN; CDR2 reads SYDVKM. Germline trimming cut 6 bases from V and 7 bases from J; bases unmatched to any gene: 5. This CDR3 has 13 residues. The CDR3 loop reads CASSPGGVNEQFF. The CDR3 DNA reads as TGTGCCAGCAGCCCAGGGGGCGTGAATGAGCAGTTCTTC.

This chain links TRBV11-2 with TRBJ2-5; 8 nucleotides line up with TRBD1. After removal of 5 bases from V and 2 bases from J, the junction contained 7 bases not matched to a gene. Germline V gene sequence: CDR1 SGHAT, CDR2 FQNNGV. The CDR3 runs 15 residues. CDR3 amino acids: CASSLDRGEQETQYF. The CDR3, as DNA: TGTGCCAGCAGCCTCGACAGGGGAGAGCAAGAGACCCAGTACTTC.

This chain connects TRBV2 to TRBJ2-7, with 9 bases matching TRBD2. Germline V gene sequence: CDR1 SNHLY, CDR2 FYNNEI. Unmatched junction bases numbered 10, after V lost 7 bases and J lost 6 bases. The CDR3 totals 14 residues. Here the CDR3 DNA reads TGTGCCAGCAAGTGGGCTAGCGGGACTTCCGAGCAGTACTTC. Translating gives CASKWASGTSEQYF.

This chain joins TRBV11-2 and TRBJ2-1; 8 bases fit TRBD2. V dropped 1 base and J dropped 0; count of bases not matched to a gene: 2. The CDR3 length is 16 residues. Germline V lookup: CDR1 SGHAT, CDR2 FQNNGV. The CDR3 DNA reads TGTGCCAGCAGCTTAGTTAGCGGGATCTCCTACAATGAGCAGTTCTTC. Protein product: CASSLVSGISYNEQFF. Based on the CDR3 plus reference TRBV11-2 and TRBJ2-1, the full variable domain is EAGVAQSPRYKIIEKRQSVAFWCNPISGHATLYWYQQILGQGPKLLIQFQNNGVVDDSQLPKDRFSAERLKGVDSTLKIQPAKLEDSAVYLCASSLVSGISYNEQFFGPGTRLTVL.

For the CDR3, the DNA is TGTGCCAGCTCACCTTCCGGGACAGTAGGAACTGAAGCTTTCTTT. This sequence encodes CASSPSGTVGTEAFF. The chain couples TRBV18 to TRBJ1-1, with 7 bases that match TRBD1. V shed 3 bases, J shed 5 bases, and the junction held 9 bases outside the gene matches. Germline CDR1 is KGHSH and CDR2 is LQKENI. CDR3 length: 15 amino acids.

The V gene is TRBV2, the J gene TRBJ2-7; D unclear. Germline lookup yields CDR1 SNHLY and CDR2 FYNNEI. V was clipped by 4 bases and J by 4 bases, with 5 bases between them. The CDR3 sequence is 11 residues long. The CDR3 bases are TGTGCCAGCAGTGCAGGTTACGAGCAGTACTTC. Translating it yields CASSAGYEQYF.

CDR3 protein: CASTTGDATNEKLFF. Written as DNA, the CDR3 is TGCGCCAGCACAACAGGGGATGCAACTAATGAAAAACTGTTTTTT. V and J are TRBV5-1 and TRBJ1-4; 7 positions agree with TRBD1. The CDR3 extends over 15 amino acids. With V trimmed by 6 bases and J by 0 bases, 5 bases remained unmatched. Per the germline V gene, CDR1 is SGHRS and CDR2 is YFSETQ.